Each of the 29 T cell receptor beta chains below was sequenced from the same sample in a study of shared clonotypes between healthy human individuals. Data came from immunoSEQ multiplex PCR; TCRdb stores just in-frame clones and leaves some out. Here the sample spans roughly 680,000 clones, around 77% being singletons. Sequencing was done on a sample of memory CD4+ T cells sorted from blood. Subset described: CD45RA-negative fraction. These receptors all stem from a woman in her twenties or thirties in good health.

This chain links TRBV30 with TRBJ2-1; D not resolved. The CDR3 is made up of 13 amino acids. Trimming took 6 bases from V and 4 from J, leaving 13 bases between them. Germline CDR1 and CDR2: GTSNPN and SVGIG (reference sequence). CDR3 sequence: CACSPTPYNEQFF. In nucleotides, the CDR3 is TGTGCCTGCAGCCCGACACCTTACAATGAGCAGTTCTTC.

This clone occurred once. V and J are TRBV11-1 and TRBJ2-1, with 7 bases fitting TRBD2. V shed 1 base and J 0 bases; nucleotides not matched to a gene: 6. There are 17 residues in the CDR3. The germline CDR1 and CDR2 sequences are SGHAT and FQDESV (reference sequence). The CDR3 reads CASSLGGAGASYNEQFF. Here the CDR3 DNA reads TGTGCCAGCAGCTTAGGGGGTGCGGGAGCCTCCTACAATGAGCAGTTCTTC.

The V gene is TRBV27, the J gene TRBJ1-2; D ambiguous. V gave up 3 bases and J gave up 0 bases, with 8 bases separating them. Looked up from germline, CDR1 is MNHEY and CDR2 is SMNVEV (reference sequence). The CDR3 is made up of 14 amino acids. CDR3 amino acids: CASSLRWANYGYTF. The CDR3 DNA is TGTGCCAGCAGTTTGAGGTGGGCTAACTATGGCTACACCTTC.

In its sample, this clone ranks as medium-sized. V and J are TRBV5-1 and TRBJ2-7, with D possibly being TRBD2 (6 bases). V was trimmed by 4 bases and J by 7 bases, leaving 18 bases between them. The CDR3 is made up of 14 amino acids. The germline CDR1 and CDR2 sequences are SGHRS and YFSETQ. The CDR3 DNA is TGCGCCAGCAGCCTGTGGGACTCCCGGGGGGAGCAGTACTTC. It codes for CASSLWDSRGEQYF. The entire variable domain, with the rest obtained from reference TRBV5-1 and TRBJ2-7, is as follows: KAGVTQTPRYLIKTRGQQVTLSCSPISGHRSVSWYQQTPGQGLQFLFEYFSETQRNKGNFPGRFSGRQFSNSRSEMNVSTLELGDSALYLCASSLWDSRGEQYFGPGTRLTVT.

This sequence joins TRBV7-9 and TRBJ1-1; TRBD1 matches at 8 bases. Unmatched junction bases numbered 6, after V lost 1 base and J lost 8 bases. The CDR3 runs 14 residues. Germline CDR1 SEHNR, CDR2 FQNEAQ (reference sequence). The CDR3 spells CASSLVQGAKEAFF. For the CDR3, the DNA is TGTGCCAGCAGCTTAGTCCAGGGGGCTAAAGAAGCTTTCTTT.

This clone occurred once. The chain employs TRBV18 and TRBJ2-7, with 9 nucleotides matching TRBD1. The CDR3 spans 14 residues. V lost 6 bases and J lost 6; bases outside the gene matches: 9. CDR1 is KGHSH, CDR2 LQKENI, per germline. The CDR3 region is CASSPGQGIPEQYF. CDR3 DNA sequence: TGTGCCAGCTCCCCGGGACAGGGAATTCCCGAGCAGTACTTC.

The chain recombines TRBV7-9 with TRBJ1-2; D is uncertain. Germline values: CDR1 SEHNR, CDR2 FQNEAQ (reference sequence). V lost 0 bases to trimming and J lost 0 bases, with 2 bases between them. The CDR3 totals 13 residues. The CDR3 reads CASSLAANYGYTF. The CDR3 DNA follows: TGTGCCAGCAGCTTAGCAGCTAACTATGGCTACACCTTC.

The J gene is TRBJ2-7, the V gene TRBV10-1, with D perhaps matching TRBD2 (5 bases). The CDR3 covers 13 residues. The germline gives CDR1 WNHNN, CDR2 SYGVQD (reference sequence). Trimming left V 6 bases short and J 2 bases short, with 11 bases between. The DNA for the CDR3 is TGCGCCAGCAGCACCGGGGTTACCTACGAGCAGTACTTC. Protein sequence: CASSTGVTYEQYF.

This sequence joins TRBV5-6 and TRBJ1-5; the D is unclear. The CDR3 runs 15 residues. V lost 1 base, J lost 0 bases, and 8 bases lay in between. CDR1 is SGHDT, CDR2 YYEEEE, per germline. The chain's CDR3 is CASSLWQASNQPQHF. CDR3 nucleotide sequence: TGTGCCAGCAGCTTGTGGCAGGCTAGCAATCAGCCCCAGCATTTT.

This chain links TRBV6-5 with TRBJ2-1; perhaps TRBD2 as D (6 bases). Germline assignment: CDR1 MNHEY and CDR2 SVGAGI. The CDR3 has 14 residues. V lost 5 bases and J lost 1, with 9 bases in between. Written as DNA, the CDR3 is TGTGCCAGCAGTACGACTAGTTCCTACAATGAGCAGTTCTTC. Protein sequence: CASSTTSSYNEQFF.

J is TRBJ1-1 and V is TRBV6-5; D unclear. Germline loops: CDR1 MNHEY, CDR2 SVGAGI. V lost 4 bases and J 1 base, leaving 7 bases between the germline ends. The CDR3 has 13 amino acids. The chain's CDR3 is CASSLLGNTEAFF. The CDR3 coding sequence is TGTGCCAGCAGTTTATTAGGGAACACTGAAGCTTTCTTT.

The chain carries TRBV7-9 and TRBJ2-2, with D tentatively TRBD1 (5 bases). CDR3 length equals 14 residues. Germline V gene sequence: CDR1 SEHNR, CDR2 FQNEAQ (reference sequence). Trimming stripped 6 bases from V and 5 bases from J, with 13 bases between. CDR3 residues: CASSVGQGTGELFF. In DNA, the CDR3 is TGTGCCAGCAGTGTCGGACAAGGGACCGGGGAGCTGTTTTTT.

J is TRBJ2-3 and V is TRBV21-1; the table calls TRBD2, which could not be checked here. TRBV21-1 is assigned pseudogene status. CDR3 length: 15 residues. CDR3 protein: CASSREGGSGDTQYF. The DNA for the CDR3 is TGTGCCAGCAGCCGGGAGGGGGGTTCAGGAGATACGCAGTATTTT.

The chain couples TRBV15 to TRBJ2-3, with 9 bases lining up with TRBD2. With 4 bases clipped from V and 4 bases from J, the junction kept 3 bases outside the gene matches. The CDR3 consists of 14 residues. Germline V gene sequence: CDR1 LNHNV, CDR2 YYDKDF (reference sequence). Here the CDR3 reads CATSKAGGPDTQYF. DNA of the CDR3: TGTGCCACCAGCAAAGCGGGAGGCCCAGATACGCAGTATTTT.

The rearrangement uses TRBV7-8 and TRBJ2-7, with TRBD1 matching 10 bases. The germline CDR1 and CDR2 sequences are SGHVS and FQNEAQ. V lost 7 bases, J lost 7 bases, and 10 bases stayed unmatched. CDR3 size: 14 residues. In nucleotides, the CDR3 is TGTGCCAGCACAGACAGGGGGCCTTTGGAGGAGCAGTACTTC. Translating it yields CASTDRGPLEEQYF.

The chain employs TRBV4-2 and TRBJ2-1; 11 bases fit TRBD2. The J segment lost 2 bases and the V segment lost 6 bases, leaving 9 bases of the junction unmatched. The CDR3 runs to 17 residues. The V gene's germline CDR1 is LGHNA and CDR2 YNFKEQ. CDR3 sequence: CASRGRLAGLTYNEQFF. The CDR3, as DNA: TGTGCCAGCAGGGGAAGACTAGCGGGACTCACCTACAATGAGCAGTTCTTC.

The chain is built from TRBV9 and TRBJ1-3; D is unresolved. This CDR3 is 15 amino acids long. Germline CDR1 and CDR2: SGDLS and YYNGEE. The V end lost 3 bases, the J end lost 4 bases, and 14 bases lay between the germline ends. As DNA, the CDR3 is TGTGCCAGCAGCGCATTGGAACTGAGGGGAAACACCATATATTTT. Its protein is CASSALELRGNTIYF.

This chain connects TRBV14 to TRBJ2-2, with no clear D. The V end was cut by 0 bases, the J end by 0 bases, with 8 bases between. CDR1 and CDR2 from the germline V gene are SGHDN and FVKESK. The CDR3 length is 16 residues. The CDR3, as DNA: TGTGCCAGCAGCCAAGATAATCTTGCGAACACCGGGGAGCTGTTTTTT. Translation: CASSQDNLANTGELFF.

The chain employs TRBV6-1 and TRBJ2-5; no firm D call. There are 15 residues in the CDR3. V was shortened by 5 bases and J by 1 base, with 14 bases between the two germline ends. CDR1 and CDR2 (germline): MNHNS, SASEGT. CDR3 nucleotide sequence: TGTGCCAGCAGTTTGGTCCCTGCCTCCCAAGAGACCCAGTACTTC. Its protein is CASSLVPASQETQYF.

The rearrangement uses TRBV7-8 and TRBJ2-7, with 9 bases identical to TRBD2. From germline, CDR1 is SGHVS and CDR2 FQNEAQ. The CDR3 extends over 15 amino acids. J lost 6 bases, V lost 6 bases, and 12 bases had no gene match. In DNA, the CDR3 is TGTGCCAGCAGTCTGCGGGAGGGCTTATTCTCCGAGCAGTACTTC. It yields the protein CASSLREGLFSEQYF.

The V gene is TRBV11-2, the J gene TRBJ1-1, with a possible D match to TRBD1 (5 bases). Germline loops: CDR1 SGHAT, CDR2 FQNNGV. The CDR3 covers 15 residues. The V end was cut by 5 bases, the J end by 0 bases, with 13 bases between. The CDR3 sequence: CASSPRTFMNTEAFF. In DNA form, the CDR3 reads TGTGCCAGCAGCCCCCGGACATTTATGAACACTGAAGCTTTCTTT.

Comments on this clone: A far larger clone is one nucleotide away, so this likely arose from a read error. V is TRBV5-1 and J is TRBJ1-4; no reliable D call. Germline CDR1 SGHRS, CDR2 YFSETQ. Trimming pared 4 bases from V and 5 bases from J, leaving 12 bases between. The CDR3 runs 14 residues. The CDR3 coding sequence is TGCGCCAGCAGCAAGAGTTCCATAAATGAAAAACTGTTTTTT. This encodes CASSKSSINEKLFF. Filled out from reference TRBV5-1 and TRBJ1-4, the complete variable domain reads KAGVTQTPRYLIKTRGQQVTLSCSPISGHRSVSWYQQTPGQGLQFLFEYFSETQRNKGNFPGRFSGRQFSNSRSEMNVSTLELGDSALYLCASSKSSINEKLFFGSGTQLSVL.

The chain recombines TRBV28 with TRBJ1-5, with a possible D match to TRBD1 (5 bases). Trimming removed 3 bases from V and 9 bases from J, with 15 bases in between. Looked up from germline, CDR1 is MDHEN and CDR2 is SYDVKM. The CDR3 has 14 residues. The CDR3 sequence: CASSFSGGLRPQHF. CDR3 bases: TGTGCCAGCAGTTTTTCTGGGGGACTCCGGCCCCAGCATTTT.

The chain is built from TRBV7-2 and TRBJ1-5; weak D call: TRBD1 (5 bases). This CDR3 has 15 amino acids. Trimming left V 0 bases short and J 3 bases short, with 9 bases between. Per the germline V gene, CDR1 is SGHTA and CDR2 is FQGNSA. The CDR3, as DNA: TGTGCCAGCAGCTTAGCCTGGGACCCCAATCAGCCCCAGCATTTT. This sequence encodes CASSLAWDPNQPQHF. Using reference TRBV7-2 and TRBJ1-5 for the parts outside the CDR3, the full variable domain is GAGVSQSPSNKVTEKGKDVELRCDPISGHTALYWYRQSLGQGLEFLIYFQGNSAPDKSGLPSDRFSAERTGGSVSTLTIQRTQQEDSAVYLCASSLAWDPNQPQHFGDGTRLSIL.

A note on this clone: Given a much more abundant clone one base away, this may be a read error. Other DNA variants within this sample encode the same CDR3. V usage is TRBV11-2 and J usage is TRBJ2-5, with D maybe TRBD1 (5 bases). The germline gives CDR1 SGHAT, CDR2 FQNNGV. The CDR3 consists of 16 residues. Trimming took 5 bases from V and 5 from J, leaving 21 bases between them. CDR3 amino acids: CASSKDEDRGLETQYF. CDR3 DNA sequence: TGTGCCAGCAGCAAAGATGAAGATAGGGGTTTGGAGACCCAGTACTTC.

The chain employs TRBV18 and TRBJ2-5; a weak D match, TRBD2 (6 bases). V gave up 3 bases and J gave up 7 bases, with 15 bases separating them. The CDR3 totals 14 residues. Per the germline V gene, CDR1 is KGHSH and CDR2 is LQKENI. CDR3 DNA: TGTGCCAGCTCACCCCCACAGCGGGCCGGGACCCAGTACTTC. Its protein product is CASSPPQRAGTQYF. The variable domain in full, with the rest retrieved from reference TRBV18 and TRBJ2-5, is NAGVMQNPRHLVRRRGQEARLRCSPMKGHSHVYWYRQLPEEGLKFMVYLQKENIIDESGMPKERFSAEFPKEGPSILRIQQVVRGDSAAYFCASSPPQRAGTQYFGPGTRLLVL.

The J gene is TRBJ2-5, the V gene TRBV5-1; 10 bases align to TRBD2. The CDR3 is made up of 16 amino acids. V trimming: 4 bases; J trimming: 2 bases; junction bases outside the gene matches: 8. CDR1 and CDR2 from the germline V gene are SGHRS and YFSETQ. Written as DNA, the CDR3 is TGCGCCAGCAGCCCCGGGACTAGCGTTAAGCAAGAGACCCAGTACTTC. This gives the protein CASSPGTSVKQETQYF.

J is TRBJ1-5 and V is TRBV5-6; the match to TRBD1 covers 7 bases. CDR3 length: 13 residues. The J segment lost 3 bases and the V segment lost 4 bases, leaving 1 base of the junction unmatched. In germline, CDR1 is SGHDT, CDR2 YYEEEE. For the CDR3, the DNA is TGTGCCAGCAGCAGGGGGCCCAATCAGCCCCAGCATTTT. Translating it yields CASSRGPNQPQHF.

In this sample, this clone turned up many times. The genes are TRBV30 and TRBJ2-1, with 11 bases fitting TRBD2. There are 15 residues in the CDR3. Unmatched junction bases numbered 9, after V lost 7 bases and J lost 4 bases. CDR1 is GTSNPN and CDR2 is SVGIG in the germline V gene (reference sequence). The CDR3 here is CASTVAGGGYNEQFF. In nucleotides, the CDR3 is TGTGCCTCAACTGTAGCGGGAGGGGGGTACAATGAGCAGTTCTTC. Supplemented by reference TRBV30 and TRBJ2-1, the full variable domain reads SQTIHQWPATLVQPVGSPLSLECTVEGTSNPNLYWYRQAAGRGLQLLFYSVGIGQISSEVPQNLSASRPQDRQFILSSKKLLLSDSGFYLCASTVAGGGYNEQFFGPGTRLTVL.